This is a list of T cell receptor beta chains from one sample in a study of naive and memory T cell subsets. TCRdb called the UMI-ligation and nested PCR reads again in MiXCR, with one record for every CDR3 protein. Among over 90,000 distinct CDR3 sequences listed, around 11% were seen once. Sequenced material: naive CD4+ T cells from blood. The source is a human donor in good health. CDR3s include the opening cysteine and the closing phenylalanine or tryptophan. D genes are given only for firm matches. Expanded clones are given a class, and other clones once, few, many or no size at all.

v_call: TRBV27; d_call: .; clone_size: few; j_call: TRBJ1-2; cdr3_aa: CASSSTVPTRGYTF; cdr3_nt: TGTGCCAGCAGTTCGACAGTCCCCACACGTGGCTACACCTTC
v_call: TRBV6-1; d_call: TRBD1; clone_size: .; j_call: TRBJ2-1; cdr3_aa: CASSDPGQGDNEQFF; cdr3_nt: TGTGCCAGCTCGGATCCGGGACAGGGGGACAATGAGCAGTTCTTC
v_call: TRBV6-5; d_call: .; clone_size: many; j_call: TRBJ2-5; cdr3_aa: CASSPPGAGETQYF; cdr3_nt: TGTGCCAGCTCCCCCCCAGGGGCGGGAGAGACCCAGTACTTC
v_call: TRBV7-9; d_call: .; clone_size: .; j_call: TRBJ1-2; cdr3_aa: CASSPMAGSNYGYTF; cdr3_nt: TGTGCCAGCAGCCCAATGGCAGGATCTAACTATGGCTACACCTTC
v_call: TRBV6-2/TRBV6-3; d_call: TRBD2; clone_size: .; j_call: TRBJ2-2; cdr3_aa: CASSYGGGSPTDGELFF; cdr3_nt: TGTGCCAGCAGTTACGGGGGGGGGAGCCCTACTGACGGGGAGCTGTTTTTT
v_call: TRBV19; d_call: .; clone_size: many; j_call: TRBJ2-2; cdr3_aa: CASSIQLRQVGAGELFF; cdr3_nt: TGTGCCAGTAGTATACAACTACGACAGGTGGGGGCCGGGGAGCTGTTTTTT
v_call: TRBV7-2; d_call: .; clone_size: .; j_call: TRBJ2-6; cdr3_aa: CASSLVGPSLGANVLTF; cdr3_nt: TGTGCCAGCAGCTTAGTGGGGCCTTCATTAGGGGCCAACGTCCTGACTTTC
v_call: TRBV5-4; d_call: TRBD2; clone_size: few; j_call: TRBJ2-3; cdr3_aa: CASSDGRPGLAGGPGDTQYF; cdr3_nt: TGTGCCAGCAGCGACGGCCGACCGGGACTAGCGGGGGGGCCAGGTGATACGCAGTATTTT
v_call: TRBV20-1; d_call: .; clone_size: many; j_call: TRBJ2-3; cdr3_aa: CSATLASTDTQYF; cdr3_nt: TGCAGTGCCACACTGGCTAGCACAGATACGCAGTATTTT
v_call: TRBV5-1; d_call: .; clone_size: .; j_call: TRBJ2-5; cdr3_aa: CASSASGTPEETQYF; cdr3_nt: TGCGCCAGCAGCGCCTCCGGGACGCCGGAAGAGACCCAGTACTTC
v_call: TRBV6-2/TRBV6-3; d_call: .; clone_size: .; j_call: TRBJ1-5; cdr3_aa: CASRLDSNQPQHF; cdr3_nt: TGTGCCAGCAGATTGGACAGCAATCAGCCCCAGCATTTT
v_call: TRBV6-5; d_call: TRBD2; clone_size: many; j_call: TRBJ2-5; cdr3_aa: CASSYSMLAGTQYF; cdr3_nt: TGTGCCAGCAGTTACTCGATGTTAGCGGGGACCCAGTACTTC
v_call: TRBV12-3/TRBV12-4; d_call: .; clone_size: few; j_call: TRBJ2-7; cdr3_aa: CASSRLLVYEQYF; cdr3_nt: TGTGCCAGCAGTCGCCTACTGGTCTACGAGCAGTACTTC
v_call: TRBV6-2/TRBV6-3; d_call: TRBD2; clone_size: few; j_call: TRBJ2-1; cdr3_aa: CASTMGLAGTSSYNEQFF; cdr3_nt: TGTGCCAGCACTATGGGACTAGCGGGAACCAGCTCCTACAATGAGCAGTTCTTC
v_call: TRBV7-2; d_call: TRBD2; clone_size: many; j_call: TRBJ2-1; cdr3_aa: CASSLSAGTSGAKVNEQFF; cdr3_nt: TGTGCCAGCAGCTTATCCGCCGGGACTAGCGGGGCTAAGGTAAATGAGCAGTTCTTC
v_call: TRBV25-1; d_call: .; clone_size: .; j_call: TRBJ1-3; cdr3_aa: CASSPTGSGNTIYF; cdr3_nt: TGTGCCAGCAGCCCCACAGGGTCTGGAAACACCATATATTTT
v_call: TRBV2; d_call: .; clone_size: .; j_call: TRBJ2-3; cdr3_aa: CASSEVGVADTQYF; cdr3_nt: TGTGCCAGCAGTGAAGTGGGAGTAGCAGATACGCAGTATTTT
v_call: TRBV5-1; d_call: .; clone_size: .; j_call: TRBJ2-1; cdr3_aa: CASSRNPEVARGRWQFF; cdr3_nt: TGCGCCAGCAGCCGAAACCCGGAAGTAGCGAGGGGAAGGTGGCAGTTCTTC
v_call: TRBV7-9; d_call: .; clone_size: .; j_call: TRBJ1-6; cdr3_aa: CASSLGNVEYSPLHF; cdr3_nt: TGTGCCAGCAGCTTAGGGAACGTCGAGTATTCACCCCTCCACTTT
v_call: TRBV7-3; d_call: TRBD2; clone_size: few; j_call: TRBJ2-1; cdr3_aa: CASSPLAGGSYEQFF; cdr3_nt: TGTGCCAGCAGCCCACTAGCGGGAGGGTCTTATGAGCAGTTCTTC
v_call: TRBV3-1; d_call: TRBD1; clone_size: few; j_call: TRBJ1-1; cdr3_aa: CASSQLDRGLAFF; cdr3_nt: TGTGCCAGCAGCCAACTGGACAGGGGGCTTGCTTTCTTT
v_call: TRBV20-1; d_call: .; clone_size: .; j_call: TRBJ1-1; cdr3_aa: CSASFDGRGAAFF; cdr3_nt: TGCAGTGCTAGTTTTGACGGCAGGGGCGCGGCTTTCTTT
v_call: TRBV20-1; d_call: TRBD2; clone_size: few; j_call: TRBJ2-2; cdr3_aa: CSAISGGANTGELFF; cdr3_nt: TGCAGTGCTATTAGCGGGGGGGCGAACACCGGGGAGCTGTTTTTT
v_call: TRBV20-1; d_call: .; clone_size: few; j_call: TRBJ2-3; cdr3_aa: CSAREASGGGAFTDTQYF; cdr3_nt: TGCAGTGCTAGAGAAGCTTCCGGTGGTGGGGCGTTCACAGATACGCAGTATTTT
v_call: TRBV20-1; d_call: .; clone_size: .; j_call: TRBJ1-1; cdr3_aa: CSARPVSIGTEAFF; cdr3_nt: TGCAGTGCTCGTCCAGTGTCTATTGGCACTGAAGCTTTCTTT
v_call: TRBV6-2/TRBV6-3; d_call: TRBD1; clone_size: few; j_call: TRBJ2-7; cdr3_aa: CASSTQYRGQSVEQYF; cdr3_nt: TGTGCCAGCAGTACTCAATACAGGGGGCAATCGGTCGAGCAGTACTTC
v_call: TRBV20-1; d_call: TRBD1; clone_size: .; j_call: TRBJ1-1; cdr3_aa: CSARDTGGADTEAFF; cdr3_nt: TGCAGTGCTAGAGATACAGGGGGCGCGGACACTGAAGCTTTCTTT
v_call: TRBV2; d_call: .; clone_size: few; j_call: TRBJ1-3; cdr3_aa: CARRGSGNTIYF; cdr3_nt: TGTGCCAGGAGGGGTTCTGGAAACACCATATATTTT
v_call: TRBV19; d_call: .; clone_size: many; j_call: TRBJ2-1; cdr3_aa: CASSMGTYEQFF; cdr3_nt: TGTGCCAGTAGTATGGGTACGTATGAGCAGTTCTTC
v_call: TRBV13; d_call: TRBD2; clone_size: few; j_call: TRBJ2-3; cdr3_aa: CASSLGGLAGGLTDTQYF; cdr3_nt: TGTGCCAGCAGCTTAGGGGGACTAGCGGGGGGCCTCACAGATACGCAGTATTTT
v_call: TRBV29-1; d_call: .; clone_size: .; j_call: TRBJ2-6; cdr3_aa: CSVETGANVLTF; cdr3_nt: TGCAGCGTTGAAACTGGGGCCAACGTCCTGACTTTC
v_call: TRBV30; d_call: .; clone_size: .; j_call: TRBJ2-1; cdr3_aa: CAWSVQLGSYNEQFF; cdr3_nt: TGTGCCTGGAGTGTACAACTGGGCTCCTACAATGAGCAGTTCTTC
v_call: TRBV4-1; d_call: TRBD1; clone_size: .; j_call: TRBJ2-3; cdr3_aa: CASSHRMTPGQGADTQYF; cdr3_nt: TGCGCCAGCAGCCATCGAATGACACCGGGACAGGGGGCCGATACGCAGTATTTT
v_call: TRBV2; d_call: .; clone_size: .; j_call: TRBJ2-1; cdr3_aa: CASSVQEGAYNEQFF; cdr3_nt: TGTGCCAGCAGTGTTCAAGAGGGGGCCTACAATGAGCAGTTCTTC
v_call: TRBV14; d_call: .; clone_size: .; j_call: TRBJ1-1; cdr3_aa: CASSQVAGVYTEAFF; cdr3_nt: TGTGCCAGCAGCCAAGTGGCAGGGGTGTATACTGAAGCTTTCTTT
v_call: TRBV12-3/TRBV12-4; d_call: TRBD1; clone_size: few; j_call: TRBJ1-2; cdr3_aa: CASSHTGDYGYTF; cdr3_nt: TGTGCCAGCAGTCACACAGGGGATTATGGCTACACCTTC
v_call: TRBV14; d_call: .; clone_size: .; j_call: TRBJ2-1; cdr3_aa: CASSHTGSYNEQFF; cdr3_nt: TGTGCCAGCAGCCATACAGGGTCCTACAATGAGCAGTTCTTC
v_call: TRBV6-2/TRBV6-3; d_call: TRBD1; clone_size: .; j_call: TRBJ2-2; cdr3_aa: CASDRDGTGELFF; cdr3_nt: TGTGCCAGCGACAGGGATGGCACCGGGGAGCTGTTTTTT
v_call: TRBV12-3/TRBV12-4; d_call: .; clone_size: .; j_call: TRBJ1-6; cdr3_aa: CASSLTSNSPLHF; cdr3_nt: TGTGCCAGCAGTTTAACCAGTAATTCACCCCTCCACTTT
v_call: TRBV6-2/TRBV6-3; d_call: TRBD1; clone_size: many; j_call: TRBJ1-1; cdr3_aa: CASSNRQGRMNTEAFF; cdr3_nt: TGTGCCAGCAGTAACCGACAGGGAAGGATGAACACTGAAGCTTTCTTT
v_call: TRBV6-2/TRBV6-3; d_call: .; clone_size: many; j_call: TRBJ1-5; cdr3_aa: CASSYLGQPQHF; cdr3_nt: TGTGCCAGCAGTTACCTCGGTCAGCCCCAGCATTTT
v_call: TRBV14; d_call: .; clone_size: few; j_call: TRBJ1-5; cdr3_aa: CASSQHNQPQHF; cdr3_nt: TGTGCCAGCAGCCAGCACAATCAGCCCCAGCATTTT
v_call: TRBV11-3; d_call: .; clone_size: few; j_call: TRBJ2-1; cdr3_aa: CASSLEDGYNEQFF; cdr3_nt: TGTGCCAGCAGCTTAGAGGATGGGTACAATGAGCAGTTCTTC
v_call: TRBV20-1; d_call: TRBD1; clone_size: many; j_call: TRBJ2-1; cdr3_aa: CSARAGQEYGEQFF; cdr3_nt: TGCAGTGCTAGAGCTGGACAGGAATACGGTGAGCAGTTCTTC
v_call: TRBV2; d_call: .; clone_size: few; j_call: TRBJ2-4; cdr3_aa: CACLDGLLENIQYF; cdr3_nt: TGTGCCTGCCTCGACGGACTGCTTGAAAACATTCAGTACTTC
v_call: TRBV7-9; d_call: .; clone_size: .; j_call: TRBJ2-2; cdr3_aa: CASSRRGGTTNTGELFF; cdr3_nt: TGTGCCAGCAGCCGCCGGGGCGGGACAACGAACACCGGGGAGCTGTTTTTT
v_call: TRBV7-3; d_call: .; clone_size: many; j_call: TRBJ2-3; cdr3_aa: CASSLETLADTQYF; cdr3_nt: TGTGCCAGCAGCTTGGAGACTTTGGCAGATACGCAGTATTTT
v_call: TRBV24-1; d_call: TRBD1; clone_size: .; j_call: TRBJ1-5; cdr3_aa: CATSDSQTGLSNQPQHF; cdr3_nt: TGTGCCACCAGTGATTCTCAGACAGGGTTGTCTAATCAGCCCCAGCATTTT
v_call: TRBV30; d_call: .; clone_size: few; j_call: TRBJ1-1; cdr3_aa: CAWSVREGTEAFF; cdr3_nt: TGTGCCTGGAGTGTGAGGGAAGGTACTGAAGCTTTCTTT
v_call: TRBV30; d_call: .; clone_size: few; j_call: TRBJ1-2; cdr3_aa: CAWTWGGYGYTF; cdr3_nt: TGTGCCTGGACCTGGGGAGGGTACGGCTACACCTTC
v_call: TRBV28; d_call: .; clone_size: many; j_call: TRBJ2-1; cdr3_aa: CASSSFEQFF; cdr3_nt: TGTGCCAGCAGTTCCTTTGAGCAGTTCTTC
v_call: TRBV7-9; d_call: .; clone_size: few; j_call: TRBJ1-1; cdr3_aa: CVPSQAGTEAFF; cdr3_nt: TGTGTCCCTTCACAGGCTGGGACTGAAGCTTTCTTT
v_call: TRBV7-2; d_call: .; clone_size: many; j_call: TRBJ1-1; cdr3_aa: CASSLAWGRPTEAFF; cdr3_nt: TGTGCCAGCAGCTTAGCTTGGGGGAGGCCCACTGAAGCTTTCTTT
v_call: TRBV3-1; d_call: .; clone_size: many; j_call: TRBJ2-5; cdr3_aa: CASSQGWRGQETQYF; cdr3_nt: TGTGCCAGCAGCCAGGGGTGGCGGGGACAAGAGACCCAGTACTTC